This T cell receptor beta chain was sequenced for a study of shared clonotypes between healthy human individuals. Genomic DNA of each subset was evenly split across several immunoSEQ plates. Sequencing used immunoSEQ multiplex PCR; TCRdb keeps in-frame clones, though not all of them. The sample lists about 470,000 clones, 75% to 85% seen once, with 13% in the top ten. Germline CDR1 ENHRY, CDR2 SYGVKD. V was clipped by 6 bases and J by 6 bases, with 14 bases between them. The CDR3 loop spans 13 amino acids. This clonotype was sampled from a woman aged 40 to 50 in good health. Some clones in this sample may be carry-over from other donors' samples. Sequenced sample: PBMCs. This chain joins TRBV10-3 and TRBJ1-2; maybe TRBD1 (6 bases). The DNA for the CDR3 is TGTGCCATCAGGGGGACACGGGGCGATGGCTACACCTTC. This translates into CAIRGTRGDGYTF.